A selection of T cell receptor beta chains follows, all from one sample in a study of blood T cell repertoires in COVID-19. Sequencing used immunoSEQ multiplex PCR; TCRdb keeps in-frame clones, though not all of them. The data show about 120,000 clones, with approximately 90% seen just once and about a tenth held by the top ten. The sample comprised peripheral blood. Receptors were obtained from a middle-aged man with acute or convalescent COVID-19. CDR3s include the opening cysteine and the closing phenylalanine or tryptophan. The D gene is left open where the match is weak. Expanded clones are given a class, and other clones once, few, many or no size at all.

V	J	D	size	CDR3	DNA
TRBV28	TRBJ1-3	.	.	CASQRQHSISGNTIYF	TGTGCCAGCCAAAGACAGCACTCCATCTCTGGAAACACCATATATTTT
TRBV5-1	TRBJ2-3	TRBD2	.	CASSTSGGADTQYF	TGCGCCAGCAGCACCAGCGGGGGTGCAGATACGCAGTATTTT
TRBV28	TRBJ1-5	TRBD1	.	CASIVNRGLGNQPQHF	TGTGCCAGCATCGTCAACAGGGGCCTTGGCAATCAGCCCCAGCATTTT
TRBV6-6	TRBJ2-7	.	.	CASSYSAYEQYF	TGTGCCAGCAGTTATTCAGCCTACGAGCAGTACTTC
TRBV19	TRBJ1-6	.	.	CASTPGQFNYNSPLHF	TGTGCCAGTACGCCCGGACAGTTCAACTATAATTCACCCCTCCACTTT
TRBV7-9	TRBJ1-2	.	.	CASSLNRDAYGYTF	TGTGCCAGCAGCTTAAACAGGGATGCCTATGGCTACACCTTC
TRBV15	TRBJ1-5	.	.	CATSRDLNQPQHF	TGTGCCACCAGCAGAGATCTCAATCAGCCCCAGCATTTT
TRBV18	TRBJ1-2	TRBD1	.	CASSPSGTDNSYGYTF	TGTGCCAGCTCACCGTCCGGGACAGATAACTCCTATGGCTACACCTTC
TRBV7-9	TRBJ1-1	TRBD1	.	CASSYRQGRNTEAFF	TGTGCCAGCAGCTATCGACAGGGTAGGAACACTGAAGCTTTCTTT
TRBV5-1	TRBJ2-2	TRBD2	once	CASFSGGNGELFF	TGCGCCAGCTTCTCCGGGGGGAACGGGGAGCTGTTTTTT
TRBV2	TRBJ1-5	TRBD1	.	CASTVTGGHQPQHF	TGTGCCAGCACTGTTACAGGGGGGCATCAGCCCCAGCATTTT